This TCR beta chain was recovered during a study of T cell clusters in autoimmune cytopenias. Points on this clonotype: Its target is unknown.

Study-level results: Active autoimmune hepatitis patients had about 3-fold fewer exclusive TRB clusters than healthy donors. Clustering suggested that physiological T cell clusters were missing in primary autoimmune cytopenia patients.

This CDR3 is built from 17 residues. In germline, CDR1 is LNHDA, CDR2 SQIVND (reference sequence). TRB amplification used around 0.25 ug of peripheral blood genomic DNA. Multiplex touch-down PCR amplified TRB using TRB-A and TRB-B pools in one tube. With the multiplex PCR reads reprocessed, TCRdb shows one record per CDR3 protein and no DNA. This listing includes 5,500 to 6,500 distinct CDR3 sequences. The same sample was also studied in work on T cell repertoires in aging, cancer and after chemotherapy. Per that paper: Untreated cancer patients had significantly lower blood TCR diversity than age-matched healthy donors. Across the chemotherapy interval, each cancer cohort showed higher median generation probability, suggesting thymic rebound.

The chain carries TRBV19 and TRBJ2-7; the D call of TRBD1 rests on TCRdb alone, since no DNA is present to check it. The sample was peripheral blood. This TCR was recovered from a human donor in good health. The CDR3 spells CASSMGAMETGSYEQYF.